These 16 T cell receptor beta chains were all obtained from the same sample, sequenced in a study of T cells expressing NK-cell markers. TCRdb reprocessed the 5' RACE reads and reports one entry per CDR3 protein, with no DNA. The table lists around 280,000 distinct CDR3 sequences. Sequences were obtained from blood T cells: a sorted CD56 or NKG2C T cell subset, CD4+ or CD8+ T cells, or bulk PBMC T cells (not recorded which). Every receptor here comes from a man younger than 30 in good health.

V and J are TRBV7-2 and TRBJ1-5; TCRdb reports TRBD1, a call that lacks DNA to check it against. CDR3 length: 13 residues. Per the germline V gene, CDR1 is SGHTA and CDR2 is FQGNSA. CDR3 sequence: CASRDRVNQPQHF.

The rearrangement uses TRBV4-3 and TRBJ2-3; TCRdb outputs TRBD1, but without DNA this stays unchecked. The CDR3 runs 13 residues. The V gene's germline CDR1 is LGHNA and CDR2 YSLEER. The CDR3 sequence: CASSLGHADTQYF.

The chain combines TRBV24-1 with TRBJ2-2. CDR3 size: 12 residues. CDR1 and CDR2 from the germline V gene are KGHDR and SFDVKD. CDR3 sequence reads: CASRGHTGELFF.

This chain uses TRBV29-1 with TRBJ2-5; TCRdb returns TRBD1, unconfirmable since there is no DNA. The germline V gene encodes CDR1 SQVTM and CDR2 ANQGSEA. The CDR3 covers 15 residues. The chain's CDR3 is CSVSNNRGRRETQYF.

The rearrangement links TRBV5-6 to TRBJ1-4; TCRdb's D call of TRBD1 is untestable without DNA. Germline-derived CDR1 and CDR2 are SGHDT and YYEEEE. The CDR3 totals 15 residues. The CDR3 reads CASSLGRGGNEKLFF.

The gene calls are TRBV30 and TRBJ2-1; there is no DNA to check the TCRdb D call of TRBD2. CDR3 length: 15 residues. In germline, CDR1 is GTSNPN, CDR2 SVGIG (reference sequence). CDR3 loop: CAWAPGTSGNNEQFF.

The CDR3 sequence is CASTSRGTEETQYF. The J gene is TRBJ2-5, the V gene TRBV3-1; TCRdb calls TRBD1, which cannot be checked without DNA. CDR1 is LGHDT, CDR2 YNNKEL, per germline (reference sequence). The CDR3 consists of 14 residues.

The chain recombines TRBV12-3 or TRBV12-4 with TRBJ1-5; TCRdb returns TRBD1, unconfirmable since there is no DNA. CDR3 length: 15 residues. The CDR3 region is CASSSTGTGGEPQHF.

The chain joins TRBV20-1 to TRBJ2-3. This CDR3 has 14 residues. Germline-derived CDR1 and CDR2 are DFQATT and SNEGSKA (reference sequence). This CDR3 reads CSARSRRLTDTQYF.

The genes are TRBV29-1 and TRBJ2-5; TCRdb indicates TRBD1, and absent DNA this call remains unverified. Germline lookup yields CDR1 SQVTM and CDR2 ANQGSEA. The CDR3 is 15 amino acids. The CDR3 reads CSDSLVGQIQETQYF.

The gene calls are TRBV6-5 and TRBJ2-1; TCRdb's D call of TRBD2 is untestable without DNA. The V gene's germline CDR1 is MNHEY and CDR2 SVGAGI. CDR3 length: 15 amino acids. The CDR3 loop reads CASSYPREGDNEQFF.

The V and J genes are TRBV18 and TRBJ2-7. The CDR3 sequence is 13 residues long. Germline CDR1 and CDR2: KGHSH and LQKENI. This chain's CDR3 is CASSPIGQSEQYF.

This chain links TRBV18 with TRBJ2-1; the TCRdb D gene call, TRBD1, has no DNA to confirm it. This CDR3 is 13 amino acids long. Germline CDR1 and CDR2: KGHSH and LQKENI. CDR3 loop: CASSPLGLAPLFF.

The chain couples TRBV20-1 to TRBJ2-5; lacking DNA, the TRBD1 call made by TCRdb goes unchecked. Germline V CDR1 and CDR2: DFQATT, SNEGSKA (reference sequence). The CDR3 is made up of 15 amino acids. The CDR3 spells CSARPGQGDRETQYF.

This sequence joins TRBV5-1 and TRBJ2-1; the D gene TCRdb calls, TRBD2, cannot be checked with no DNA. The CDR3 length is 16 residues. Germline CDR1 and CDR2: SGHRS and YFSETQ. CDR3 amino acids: CASSINSGSSYNEQFF.

The CDR3 sequence: CSVALKLLADTQYF. The chain is built from TRBV29-1 and TRBJ2-3. This CDR3 has 14 amino acids. Germline lookup yields CDR1 SQVTM and CDR2 ANQGSEA.